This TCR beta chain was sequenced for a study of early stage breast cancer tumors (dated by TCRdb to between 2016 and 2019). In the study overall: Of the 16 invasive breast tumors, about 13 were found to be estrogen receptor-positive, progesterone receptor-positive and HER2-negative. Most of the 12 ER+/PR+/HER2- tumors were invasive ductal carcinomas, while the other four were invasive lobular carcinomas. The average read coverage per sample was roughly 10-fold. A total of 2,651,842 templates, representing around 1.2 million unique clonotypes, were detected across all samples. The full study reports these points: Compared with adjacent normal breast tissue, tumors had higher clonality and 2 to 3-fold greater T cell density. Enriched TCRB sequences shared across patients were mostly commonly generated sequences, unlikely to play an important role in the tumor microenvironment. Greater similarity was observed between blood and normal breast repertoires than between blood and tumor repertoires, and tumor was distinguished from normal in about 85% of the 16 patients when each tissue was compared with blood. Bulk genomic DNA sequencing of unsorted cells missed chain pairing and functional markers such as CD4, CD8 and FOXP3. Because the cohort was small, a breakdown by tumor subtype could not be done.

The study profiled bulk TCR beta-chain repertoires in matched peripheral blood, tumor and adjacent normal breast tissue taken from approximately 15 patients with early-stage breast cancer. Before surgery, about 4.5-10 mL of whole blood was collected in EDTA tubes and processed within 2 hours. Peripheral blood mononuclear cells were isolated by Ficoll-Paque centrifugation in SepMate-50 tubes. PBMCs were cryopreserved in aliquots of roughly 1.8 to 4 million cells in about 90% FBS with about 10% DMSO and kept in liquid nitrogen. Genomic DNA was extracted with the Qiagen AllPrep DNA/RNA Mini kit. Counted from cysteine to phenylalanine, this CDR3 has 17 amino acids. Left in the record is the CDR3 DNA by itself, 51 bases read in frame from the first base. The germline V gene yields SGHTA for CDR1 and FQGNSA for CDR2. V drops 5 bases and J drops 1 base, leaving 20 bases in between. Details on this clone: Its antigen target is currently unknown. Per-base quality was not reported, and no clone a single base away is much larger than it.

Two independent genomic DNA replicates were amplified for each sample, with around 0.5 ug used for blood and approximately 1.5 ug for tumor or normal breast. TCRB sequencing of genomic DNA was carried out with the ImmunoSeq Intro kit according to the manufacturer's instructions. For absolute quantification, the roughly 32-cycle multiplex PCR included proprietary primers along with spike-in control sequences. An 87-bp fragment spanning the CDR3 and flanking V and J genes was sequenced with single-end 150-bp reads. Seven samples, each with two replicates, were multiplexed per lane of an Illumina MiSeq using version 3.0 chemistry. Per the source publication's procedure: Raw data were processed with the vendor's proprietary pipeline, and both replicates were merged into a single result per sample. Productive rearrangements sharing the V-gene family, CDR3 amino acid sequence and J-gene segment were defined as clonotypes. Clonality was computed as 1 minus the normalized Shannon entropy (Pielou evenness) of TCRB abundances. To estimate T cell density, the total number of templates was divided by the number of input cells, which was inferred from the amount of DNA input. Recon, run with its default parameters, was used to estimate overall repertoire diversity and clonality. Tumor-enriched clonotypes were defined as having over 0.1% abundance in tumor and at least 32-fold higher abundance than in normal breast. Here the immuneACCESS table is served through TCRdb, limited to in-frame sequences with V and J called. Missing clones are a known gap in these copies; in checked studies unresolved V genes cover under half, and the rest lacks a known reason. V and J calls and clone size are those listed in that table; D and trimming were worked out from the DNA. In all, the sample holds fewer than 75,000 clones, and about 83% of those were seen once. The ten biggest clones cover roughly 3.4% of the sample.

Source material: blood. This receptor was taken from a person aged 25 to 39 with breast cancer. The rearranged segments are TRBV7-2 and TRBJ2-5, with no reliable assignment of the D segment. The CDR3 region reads CASSLQPTAILQETQYF. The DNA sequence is TGTGCCAGCAGCCTTCAACCGACGGCTATCCTCCAAGAGACCCAGTACTTC.